This is a list of T cell receptor beta chains from one sample in a study of early T cells in non-severe SARS-CoV-2 infection. TCRdb used MiXCR to reprocess the 5' RACE reads, holding one entry per CDR3 protein. This table has 85,000 to 100,000 distinct CDR3 sequences, roughly 15% appearing once. The sequenced sample was whole blood. The source of these receptors is an adult who was a healthcare worker with PCR-confirmed SARS-CoV-2 infection or an uninfected control (not recorded which). Both conserved end residues are part of each CDR3. The D gene is left open where the match is weak. Only some rows state a clone size, as once, few, many or a class for expanded clones.

TRBJ2-1 TRBV13 13 NA few CASSSFIRGEQFF TGTGCCAGCAGCTCCTTCATCAGGGGTGAGCAGTTCTTC
TRBJ1-2 TRBV7-9 14 NA few CASSLSYRPHGYTF TGTGCCAGCAGCTTAAGTTATCGACCCCATGGCTACACCTTC
TRBJ2-2 TRBV12-3/TRBV12-4 13 NA many CASTSLGTGELFF TGTGCCAGTACCTCGTTAGGGACCGGGGAGCTGTTTTTT
TRBJ2-1 TRBV6-1 16 TRBD2 NA CASSEGPREGPHEQFF TGTGCCAGCAGTGAAGGTCCGCGGGAGGGCCCACATGAGCAGTTCTTC
TRBJ2-3 TRBV10-1 12 NA many CASSDGGDTQYF TGCGCCAGCAGTGATGGCGGAGATACGCAGTATTTT
TRBJ1-2 TRBV2 13 TRBD1 few CASGQWTGSGYTF TGTGCCAGCGGACAATGGACAGGGAGCGGCTACACCTTC
TRBJ2-1 TRBV25-1 15 TRBD2 few CASSEEAGGYNEQFF TGTGCCAGCAGTGAGGAAGCGGGAGGATACAATGAGCAGTTCTTC
TRBJ2-2 TRBV12-3/TRBV12-4 12 NA NA CASSPRPGELFF TGTGCCAGCAGTCCGAGGCCTGGGGAGCTGTTTTTT
TRBJ2-7 TRBV7-9 14 NA NA CASSPRGLSYEQYF TGTGCCAGCAGCCCGAGGGGCCTCTCCTACGAGCAGTACTTC
TRBJ2-2 TRBV2 18 TRBD1 once CASSEHWRDRVFTGELFF TGTGCCAGCAGTGAACATTGGAGGGACAGGGTTTTTACCGGGGAGCTGTTTTTT
TRBJ2-6 TRBV19 16 NA NA CASSIRSGSGANVLTF TGTGCCAGTAGTATAAGGTCTGGCTCTGGGGCCAACGTCCTGACTTTC
TRBJ1-6 TRBV13 15 TRBD1 few CASSPLTGTNSPLHF TGTGCCAGCAGCCCCCTGACAGGGACCAATTCACCCCTCCACTTT
TRBJ2-1 TRBV10-3 16 TRBD2 NA CAISFTSSGGYNEQFF TGTGCCATCAGCTTCACCTCTAGCGGGGGCTACAATGAGCAGTTCTTC
TRBJ2-6 TRBV11-2 16 NA NA CASSLEMGIGANVLTF TGTGCCAGCAGCTTAGAGATGGGGATTGGGGCCAACGTCCTGACTTTC
TRBJ2-2 TRBV11-2 16 NA many CASSLARDGGTGELFF TGTGCCAGCAGCTTAGCCCGGGACGGGGGCACCGGGGAGCTGTTTTTT
TRBJ2-5 TRBV7-9 14 NA few CATEWAEWEETQYF TGTGCCACCGAATGGGCTGAATGGGAAGAGACCCAGTACTTC
TRBJ1-1 TRBV29-1 12 NA few CSVGGGFAEAFF TGCAGCGTTGGGGGGGGTTTCGCTGAAGCTTTCTTT
TRBJ2-1 TRBV20-1 14 TRBD2 few CSAGGTSGRSEQFF TGCAGTGCAGGTGGGACTAGCGGGAGAAGTGAGCAGTTCTTC
TRBJ2-3 TRBV25-1 14 NA NA CASSAETGTDTQYF TGTGCCAGCAGTGCCGAAACAGGGACAGATACGCAGTATTTT
TRBJ2-2 TRBV29-1 11 NA NA CSVGRTGELFF TGCAGCGTTGGGAGAACCGGGGAGCTGTTTTTT
TRBJ1-1 TRBV21-1 13 NA NA CAIIRGRGTEAFF TGTGCCATCATAAGGGGGCGAGGAACTGAAGCTTTCTTT
TRBJ1-2 TRBV6-6 13 NA NA CASSYEGGYGYTF TGTGCCAGCAGTTACGAGGGGGGCTATGGCTACACCTTC
TRBJ1-2 TRBV30 15 NA few CAWRSPGEANYGYTF TGTGCCTGGAGGTCCCCGGGGGAAGCTAACTATGGCTACACCTTC
TRBJ1-1 TRBV11-2 14 TRBD1 few CASTADRVNTEAFF TGTGCCAGCACCGCGGACAGGGTGAACACTGAAGCTTTCTTT
TRBJ2-3 TRBV6-2/TRBV6-3 16 TRBD2 NA CASSPRLAGYTDTQYF TGTGCCAGCAGTCCCAGACTAGCGGGATACACAGATACGCAGTATTTT
TRBJ2-3 TRBV6-2/TRBV6-3 15 TRBD2 NA CASRQLATYTDTQYF TGTGCCAGCAGGCAACTAGCGACGTACACAGATACGCAGTATTTT
TRBJ2-5 TRBV24-1 15 NA few CATSDSAGSTETQYF TGTGCCACCAGTGATTCCGCCGGGAGTACCGAGACCCAGTACTTC
TRBJ2-3 TRBV5-1 15 NA NA CASSLGGSPTDTQYF TGCGCCAGCAGCTTGGGTGGATCCCCTACAGATACGCAGTATTTT
TRBJ2-5 TRBV29-1 14 NA few CSVEGGEIKETQYF TGCAGCGTTGAAGGTGGTGAGATTAAAGAGACCCAGTACTTC
TRBJ2-3 TRBV6-2/TRBV6-3 16 TRBD2 NA CASSRATSDNTDTEYF TGTGCCAGCAGTAGGGCAACTAGCGATAACACAGATACGGAGTATTTT
TRBJ2-7 TRBV20-1 15 NA NA CSARDVESPTYEQYF TGCAGTGCTAGAGATGTAGAGAGTCCTACCTACGAGCAGTACTTC
TRBJ2-1 TRBV11-2 17 NA few CASSPKRSSVSYNEQFF TGTGCCAGCAGCCCCAAGAGGTCGTCGGTCTCCTACAATGAGCAGTTCTTC
TRBJ1-2 TRBV6-6 14 NA NA CASSPAGTNYGYTF TGTGCCAGCAGTCCCGCGGGGACAAACTATGGCTACACCTTC
TRBJ2-1 TRBV15 15 TRBD2 many CATSRGAGGPSEQFF TGTGCCACCAGCAGAGGGGCGGGAGGGCCGAGTGAGCAGTTCTTC
TRBJ2-3 TRBV20-1 14 NA few CSARRSQGTDTQYF TGCAGTGCTAGGAGGTCGCAGGGCACAGATACGCAGTATTTT
TRBJ2-2 TRBV7-9 16 NA NA CASSADRVSNTGELFF TGTGCCAGCAGCGCAGATAGGGTTTCGAACACCGGGGAGCTGTTTTTT
TRBJ1-1 TRBV29-1 13 NA NA CSVEGGLNTEAFF TGCAGCGTTGAAGGGGGCTTGAACACTGAAGCTTTCTTT